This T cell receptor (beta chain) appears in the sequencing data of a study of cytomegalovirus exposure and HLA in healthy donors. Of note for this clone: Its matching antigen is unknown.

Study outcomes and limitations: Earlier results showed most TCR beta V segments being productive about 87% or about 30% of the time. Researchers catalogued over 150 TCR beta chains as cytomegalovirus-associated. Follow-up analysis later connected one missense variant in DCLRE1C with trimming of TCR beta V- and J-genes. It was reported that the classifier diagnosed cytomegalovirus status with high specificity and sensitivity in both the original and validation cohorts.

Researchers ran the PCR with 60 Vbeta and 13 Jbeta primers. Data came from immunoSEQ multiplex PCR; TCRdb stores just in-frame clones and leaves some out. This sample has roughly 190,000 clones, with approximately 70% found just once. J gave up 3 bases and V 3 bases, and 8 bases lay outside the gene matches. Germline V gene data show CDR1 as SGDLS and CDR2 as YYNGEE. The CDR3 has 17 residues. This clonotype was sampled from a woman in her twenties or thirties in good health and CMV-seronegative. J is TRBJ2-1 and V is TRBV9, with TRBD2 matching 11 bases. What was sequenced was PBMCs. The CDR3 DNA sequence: TGTGCCAGCAGCGAGTTTAGCGGGAGGGCCCTCTACAATGAGCAGTTCTTC. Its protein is CASSEFSGRALYNEQFF.